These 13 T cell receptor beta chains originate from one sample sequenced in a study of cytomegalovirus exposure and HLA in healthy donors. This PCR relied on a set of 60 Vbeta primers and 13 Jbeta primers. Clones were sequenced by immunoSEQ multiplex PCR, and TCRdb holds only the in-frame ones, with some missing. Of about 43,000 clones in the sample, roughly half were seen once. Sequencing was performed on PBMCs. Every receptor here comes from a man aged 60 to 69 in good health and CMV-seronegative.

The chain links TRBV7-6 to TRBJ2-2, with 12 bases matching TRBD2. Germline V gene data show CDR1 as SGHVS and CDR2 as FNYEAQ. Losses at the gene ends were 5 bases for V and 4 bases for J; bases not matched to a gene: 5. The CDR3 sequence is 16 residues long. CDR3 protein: CASSPSGRASTGELFF. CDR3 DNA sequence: TGTGCCAGCAGCCCTAGCGGGAGGGCGAGCACCGGGGAGCTGTTTTTT.

The CDR3 region has the DNA TGTGCCAGCAGTGTCGCGTTACGGACAGGGTTCTATGGCTACACCTTC. Its translation: CASSVALRTGFYGYTF. The rearrangement joins TRBV6-1 to TRBJ1-2, with 8 bases lining up with TRBD1. Germline-derived CDR1 and CDR2 are MNHNS and SASEGT. Trimming removed 4 bases from V and 4 bases from J; junction bases left unmatched: 11. This CDR3 comprises 16 residues.

The CDR3 DNA follows: TGTGCCAGCAGCTTAGAGCGGGGGCTGGCAGCTTTCTTT. It is translated as CASSLERGLAAFF. The genes are TRBV11-2 and TRBJ1-1; perhaps TRBD1 as D (6 bases). The CDR3 has 13 residues. The germline V gene has CDR1 SGHAT and CDR2 FQNNGV. V dropped 0 bases and J dropped 10 bases, with 12 bases sitting between them.

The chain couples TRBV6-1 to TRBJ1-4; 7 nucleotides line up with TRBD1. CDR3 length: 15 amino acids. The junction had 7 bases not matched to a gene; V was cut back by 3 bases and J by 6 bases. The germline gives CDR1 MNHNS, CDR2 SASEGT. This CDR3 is CASSDSTGPDEKLFF. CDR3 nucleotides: TGTGCCAGCAGTGATTCGACAGGGCCCGATGAAAAACTGTTTTTT.

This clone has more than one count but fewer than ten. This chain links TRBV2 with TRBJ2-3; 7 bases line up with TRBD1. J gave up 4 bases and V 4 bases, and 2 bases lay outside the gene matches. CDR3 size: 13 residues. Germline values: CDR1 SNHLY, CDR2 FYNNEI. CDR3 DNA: TGTGCCAGCAGTGTACAGGGGTCAGATACGCAGTATTTT. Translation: CASSVQGSDTQYF. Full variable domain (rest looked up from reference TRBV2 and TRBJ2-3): EPEVTQTPSHQVTQMGQEVILRCVPISNHLYFYWYRQILGQKVEFLVSFYNNEISEKSEIFDDQFSVERPDGSNFTLKIRSTKLEDSAMYFCASSVQGSDTQYFGPGTRLTVL.

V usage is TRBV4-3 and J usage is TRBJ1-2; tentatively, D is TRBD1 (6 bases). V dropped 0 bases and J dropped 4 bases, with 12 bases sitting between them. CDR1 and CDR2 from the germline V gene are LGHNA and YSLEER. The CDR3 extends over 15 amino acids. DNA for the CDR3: TGCGCCAGCAGCCAAGAGGGGGGGCAGGGCTATGGCTACACCTTC. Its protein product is CASSQEGGQGYGYTF.

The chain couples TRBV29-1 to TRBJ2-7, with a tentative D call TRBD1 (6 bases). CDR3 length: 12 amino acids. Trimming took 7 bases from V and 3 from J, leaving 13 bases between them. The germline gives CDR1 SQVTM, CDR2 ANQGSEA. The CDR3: CSASSGDYEQYF. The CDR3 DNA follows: TGCAGCGCAAGCTCAGGGGACTACGAGCAGTACTTC.

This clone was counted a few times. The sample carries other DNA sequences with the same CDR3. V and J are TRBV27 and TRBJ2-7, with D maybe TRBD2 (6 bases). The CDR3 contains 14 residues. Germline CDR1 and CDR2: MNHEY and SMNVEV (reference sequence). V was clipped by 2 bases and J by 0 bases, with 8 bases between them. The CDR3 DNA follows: TGTGCCAGCAGTTTAATCGGGAGCTCCTACGAGCAGTACTTC. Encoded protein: CASSLIGSSYEQYF.

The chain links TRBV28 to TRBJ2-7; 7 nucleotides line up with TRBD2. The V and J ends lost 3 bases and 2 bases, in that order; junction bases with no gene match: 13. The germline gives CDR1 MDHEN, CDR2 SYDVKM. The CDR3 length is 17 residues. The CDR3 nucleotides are TGTGCCAGCAGTTTTAATTCTTGGGGACTACTAACCTACGAGCAGTACTTC. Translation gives CASSFNSWGLLTYEQYF.

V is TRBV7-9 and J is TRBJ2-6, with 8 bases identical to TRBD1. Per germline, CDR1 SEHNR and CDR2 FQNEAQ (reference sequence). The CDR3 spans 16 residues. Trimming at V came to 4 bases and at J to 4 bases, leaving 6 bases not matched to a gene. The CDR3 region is CASSSQGAQGANVLTF. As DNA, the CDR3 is TGTGCCAGCAGCTCCCAGGGGGCGCAAGGGGCCAACGTCCTGACTTTC.

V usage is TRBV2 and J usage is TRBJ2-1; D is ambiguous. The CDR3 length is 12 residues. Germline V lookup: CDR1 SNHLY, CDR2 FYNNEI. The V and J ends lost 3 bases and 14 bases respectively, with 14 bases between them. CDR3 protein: CASSEENTMEFF. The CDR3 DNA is TGTGCCAGCAGTGAGGAGAACACTATGGAGTTCTTC.

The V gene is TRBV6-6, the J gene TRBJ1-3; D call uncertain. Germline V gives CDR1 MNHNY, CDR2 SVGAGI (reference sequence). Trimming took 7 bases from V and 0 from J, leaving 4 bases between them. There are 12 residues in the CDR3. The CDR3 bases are TGTGCCAGCATGAGCTCTGGAAACACCATATATTTT. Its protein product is CASMSSGNTIYF.

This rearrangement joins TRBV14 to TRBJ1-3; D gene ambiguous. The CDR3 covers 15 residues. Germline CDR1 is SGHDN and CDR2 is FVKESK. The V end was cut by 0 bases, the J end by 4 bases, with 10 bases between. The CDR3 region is CASSQDHGMGNTIYF. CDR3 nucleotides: TGTGCCAGCAGCCAAGATCACGGGATGGGAAACACCATATATTTT.